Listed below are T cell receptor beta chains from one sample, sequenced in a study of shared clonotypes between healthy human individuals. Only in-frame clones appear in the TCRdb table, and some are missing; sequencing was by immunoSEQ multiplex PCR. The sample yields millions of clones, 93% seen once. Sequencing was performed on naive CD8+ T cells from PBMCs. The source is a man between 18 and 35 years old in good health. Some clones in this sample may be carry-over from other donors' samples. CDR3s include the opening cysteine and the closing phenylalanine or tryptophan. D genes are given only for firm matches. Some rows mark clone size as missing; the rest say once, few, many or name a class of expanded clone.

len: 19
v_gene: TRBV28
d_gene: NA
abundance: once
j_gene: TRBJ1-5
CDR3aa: CASSLRHGQGPYSNQPQHF
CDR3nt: TGTGCCAGCAGTTTACGTCACGGGCAGGGACCATATAGCAATCAGCCCCAGCATTTT

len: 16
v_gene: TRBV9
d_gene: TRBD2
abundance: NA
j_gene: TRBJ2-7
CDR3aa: CASSPDRTSGRYEQYF
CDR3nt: TGTGCCAGCAGCCCCGACCGGACTAGCGGGAGATACGAGCAGTACTTC

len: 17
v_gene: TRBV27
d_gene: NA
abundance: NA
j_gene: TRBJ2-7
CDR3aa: CASSLLTGQGPRYEQYF
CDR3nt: TGTGCCAGCAGTTTATTGACAGGACAAGGGCCCCGCTACGAGCAGTACTTC

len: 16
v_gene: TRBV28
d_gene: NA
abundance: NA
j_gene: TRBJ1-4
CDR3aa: CASSLWAREANEKLFF
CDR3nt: TGTGCCAGCAGTTTATGGGCGCGGGAGGCTAATGAAAAACTGTTTTTT

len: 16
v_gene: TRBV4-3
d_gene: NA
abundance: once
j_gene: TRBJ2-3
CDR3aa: CASSQGPTSSTDTQYF
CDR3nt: TGCGCCAGCAGCCAAGGACCAACTTCTAGCACAGATACGCAGTATTTT

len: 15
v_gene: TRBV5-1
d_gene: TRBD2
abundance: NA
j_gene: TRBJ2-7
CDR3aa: CASSLDSGSSYEQYF
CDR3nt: TGCGCCAGCAGCTTGGATAGCGGGAGCTCCTACGAGCAGTACTTC

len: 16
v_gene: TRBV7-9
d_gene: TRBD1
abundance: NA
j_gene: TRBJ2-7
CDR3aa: CASSLGRTGSSYEQYF
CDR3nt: TGTGCCAGCAGCTTGGGGAGGACAGGGTCGTCCTACGAGCAGTACTTC

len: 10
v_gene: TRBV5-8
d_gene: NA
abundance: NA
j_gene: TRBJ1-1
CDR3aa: CATENTEAFF
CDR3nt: TGTGCGACAGAAAACACTGAAGCTTTCTTT

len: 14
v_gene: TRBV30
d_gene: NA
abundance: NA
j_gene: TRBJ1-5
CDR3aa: CAWSVRASYQPQHF
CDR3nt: TGTGCCTGGAGTGTACGAGCCTCTTATCAGCCCCAGCATTTT

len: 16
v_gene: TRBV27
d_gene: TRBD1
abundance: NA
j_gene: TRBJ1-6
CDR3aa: CASSAGTGGINSPLHF
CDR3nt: TGTGCCAGCAGCGCCGGGACAGGGGGAATTAATTCACCCCTCCACTTT

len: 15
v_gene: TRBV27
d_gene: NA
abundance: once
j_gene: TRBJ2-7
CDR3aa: CASSLTLASNYEQYF
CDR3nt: TGTGCCAGCAGTTTAACTCTAGCGTCAAACTACGAGCAGTACTTC

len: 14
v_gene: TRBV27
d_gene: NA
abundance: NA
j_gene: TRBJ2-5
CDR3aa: CASSSREVRETQYF
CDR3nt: TGTGCCAGCAGTTCCCGAGAGGTTCGGGAGACCCAGTACTTC

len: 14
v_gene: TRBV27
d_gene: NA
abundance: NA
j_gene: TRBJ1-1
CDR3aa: CASSPGGSMTEAFF
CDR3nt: TGTGCCAGCAGTCCGGGGGGGAGTATGACTGAAGCTTTCTTT

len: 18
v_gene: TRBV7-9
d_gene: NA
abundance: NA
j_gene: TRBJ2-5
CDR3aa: CASSPPGVYLRDQETQYF
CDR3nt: TGTGCCAGCAGCCCCCCCGGGGTATACTTACGAGACCAAGAGACCCAGTACTTC

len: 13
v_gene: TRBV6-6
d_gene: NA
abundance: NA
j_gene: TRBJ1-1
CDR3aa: CASGLGASTEAFF
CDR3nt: TGTGCCAGCGGCCTGGGGGCGAGCACTGAAGCTTTCTTT

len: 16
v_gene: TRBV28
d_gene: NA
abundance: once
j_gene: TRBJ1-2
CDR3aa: CASSLNPGAVAVGYTF
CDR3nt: TGTGCCAGCAGTTTAAACCCTGGAGCGGTCGCCGTCGGCTACACCTTC

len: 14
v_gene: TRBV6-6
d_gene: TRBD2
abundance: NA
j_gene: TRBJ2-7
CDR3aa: CASSSAGGPYEQYF
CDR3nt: TGTGCCAGCAGTTCAGCGGGAGGGCCCTACGAGCAGTACTTC

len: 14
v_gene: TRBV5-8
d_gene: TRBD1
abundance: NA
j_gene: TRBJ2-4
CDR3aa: CASSFRDRQNIQYF
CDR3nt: TGTGCCAGCAGCTTCCGGGACAGGCAAAACATTCAGTACTTC

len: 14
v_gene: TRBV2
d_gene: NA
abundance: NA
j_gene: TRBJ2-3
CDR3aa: CASSEGVATDTQYF
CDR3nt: TGTGCCAGCAGTGAAGGGGTAGCCACAGATACGCAGTATTTT

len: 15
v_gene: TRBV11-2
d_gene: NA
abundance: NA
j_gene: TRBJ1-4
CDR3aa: CASSLLRASNEKLFF
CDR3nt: TGTGCCAGCAGCTTACTCAGGGCGTCTAATGAAAAACTGTTTTTT

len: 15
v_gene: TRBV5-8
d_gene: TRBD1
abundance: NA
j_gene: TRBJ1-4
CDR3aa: CASKPPDRAGEKLFF
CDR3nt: TGTGCCAGCAAACCCCCGGACAGGGCGGGAGAAAAACTGTTTTTT

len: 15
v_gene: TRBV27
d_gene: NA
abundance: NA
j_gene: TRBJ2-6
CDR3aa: CASRLWASGANVLTF
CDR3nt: TGTGCCAGCAGATTGTGGGCCTCTGGGGCCAACGTCCTGACTTTC

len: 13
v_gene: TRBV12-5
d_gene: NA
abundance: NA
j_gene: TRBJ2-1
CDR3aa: CASGMGAGDEQFF
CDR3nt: TGTGCTAGTGGTATGGGGGCTGGGGATGAGCAGTTCTTC

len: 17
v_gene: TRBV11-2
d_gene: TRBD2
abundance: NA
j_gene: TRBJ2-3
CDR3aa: CASSPFQWTRSTDTQYF
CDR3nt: TGTGCCAGCAGCCCCTTTCAGTGGACTAGATCTACAGATACGCAGTATTTT

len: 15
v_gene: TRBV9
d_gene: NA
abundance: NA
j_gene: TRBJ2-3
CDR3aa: CASSVEGEPKDTQYF
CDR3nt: TGTGCCAGCAGCGTCGAAGGTGAACCGAAAGATACGCAGTATTTT

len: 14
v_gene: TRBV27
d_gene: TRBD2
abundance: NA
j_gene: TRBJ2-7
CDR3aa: CASSKGLAVYEQYF
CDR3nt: TGTGCCAGCAGTAAGGGACTAGCGGTTTACGAGCAGTACTTC

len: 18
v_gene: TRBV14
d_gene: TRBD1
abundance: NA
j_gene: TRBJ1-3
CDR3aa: CASSRGHRGDFAGNTIYF
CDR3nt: TGTGCCAGCAGCCGAGGGCACAGGGGTGATTTCGCTGGAAACACCATATATTTT

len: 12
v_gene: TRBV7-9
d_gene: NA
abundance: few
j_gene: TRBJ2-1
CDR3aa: CASSLVFNEQFF
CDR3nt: TGTGCCAGCAGTTTAGTGTTCAATGAGCAGTTCTTC

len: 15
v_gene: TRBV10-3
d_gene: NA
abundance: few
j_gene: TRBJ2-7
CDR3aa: CAISESWQGPYEQYF
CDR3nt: TGTGCCATCAGTGAGTCGTGGCAGGGGCCCTACGAGCAGTACTTC

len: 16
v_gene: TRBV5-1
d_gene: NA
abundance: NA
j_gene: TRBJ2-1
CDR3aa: CASSLAIGGLYNEQFF
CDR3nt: TGCGCCAGCAGCTTGGCCATCGGCGGACTCTACAATGAGCAGTTCTTC

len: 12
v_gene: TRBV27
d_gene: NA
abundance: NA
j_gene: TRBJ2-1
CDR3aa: CASGTLYNEQFF
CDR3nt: TGTGCCAGCGGGACCCTTTACAATGAGCAGTTCTTC

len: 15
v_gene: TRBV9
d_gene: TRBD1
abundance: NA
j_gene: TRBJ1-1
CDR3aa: CASSVAGTGGTEAFF
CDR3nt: TGTGCCAGCAGCGTTGCCGGGACAGGGGGCACTGAAGCTTTCTTT

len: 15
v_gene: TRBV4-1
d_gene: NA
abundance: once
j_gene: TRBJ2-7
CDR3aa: CASSPTWTNPYEQYF
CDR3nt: TGCGCCAGCAGCCCAACATGGACGAACCCCTACGAGCAGTACTTC

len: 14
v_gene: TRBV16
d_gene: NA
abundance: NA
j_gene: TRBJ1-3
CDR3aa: CASSPGLSGNTIYF
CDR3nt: TGTGCCAGCAGCCCGGGCCTCTCTGGAAACACCATATATTTT

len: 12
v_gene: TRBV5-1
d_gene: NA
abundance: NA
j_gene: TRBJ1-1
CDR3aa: CASSLGKSEAFF
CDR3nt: TGCGCCAGCAGCTTGGGAAAATCTGAAGCTTTCTTT

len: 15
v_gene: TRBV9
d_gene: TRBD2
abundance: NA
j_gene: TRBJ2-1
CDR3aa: CASSGWTSGLNEQFF
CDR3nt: TGTGCCAGCAGCGGATGGACTAGCGGGCTCAATGAGCAGTTCTTC

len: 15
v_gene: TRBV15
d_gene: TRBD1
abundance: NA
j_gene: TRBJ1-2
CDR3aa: CATSRAFDRDYGYTF
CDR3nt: TGTGCCACCAGCAGAGCCTTTGACAGGGACTATGGCTACACCTTC

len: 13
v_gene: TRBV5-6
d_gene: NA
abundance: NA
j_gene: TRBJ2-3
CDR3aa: CASSLRTDDTQYF
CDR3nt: TGTGCCAGCAGCCTGAGGACTGATGATACGCAGTATTTT

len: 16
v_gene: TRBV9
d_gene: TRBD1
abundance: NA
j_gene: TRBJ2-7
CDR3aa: CASSGEGQPDIGEQYF
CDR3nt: TGTGCCAGCAGCGGAGAGGGACAGCCAGATATAGGCGAGCAGTACTTC

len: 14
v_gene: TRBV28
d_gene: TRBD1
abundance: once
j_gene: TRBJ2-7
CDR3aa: CASSSTGGKDEQYF
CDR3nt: TGTGCCAGCAGTTCGACAGGGGGCAAGGACGAGCAGTACTTC

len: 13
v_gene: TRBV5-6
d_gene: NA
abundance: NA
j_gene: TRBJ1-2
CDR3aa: CASSPGQNYGYTF
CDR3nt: TGTGCCAGCAGCCCAGGACAGAACTATGGCTACACCTTC

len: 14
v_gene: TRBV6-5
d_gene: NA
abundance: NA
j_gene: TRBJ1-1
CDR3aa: CASSPRVGQGKAFF
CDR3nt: TGTGCCAGCAGCCCCCGGGTCGGGCAGGGTAAAGCTTTCTTT

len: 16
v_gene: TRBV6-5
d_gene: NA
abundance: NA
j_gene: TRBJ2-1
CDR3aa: CASSYSSGIHYNEQFF
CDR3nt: TGTGCCAGCAGTTACTCTAGCGGAATCCATTACAATGAGCAGTTCTTC

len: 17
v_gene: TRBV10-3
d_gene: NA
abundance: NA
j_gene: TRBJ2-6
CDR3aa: CAISVTGLPSGANVLTF
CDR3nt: TGTGCCATCAGTGTCACGGGACTGCCTTCTGGGGCCAACGTCCTGACTTTC

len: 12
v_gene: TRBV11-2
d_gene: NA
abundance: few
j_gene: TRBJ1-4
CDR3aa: CASSSGAEKLFF
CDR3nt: TGTGCCAGCAGCTCCGGGGCCGAAAAACTGTTTTTT

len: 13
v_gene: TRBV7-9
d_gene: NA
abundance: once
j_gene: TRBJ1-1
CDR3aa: CASSLGRADEAFF
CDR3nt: TGTGCCAGCAGCTTAGGCAGGGCTGATGAAGCTTTCTTT

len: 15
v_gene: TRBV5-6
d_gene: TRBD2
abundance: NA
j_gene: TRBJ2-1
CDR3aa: CASLENSGRAHEQFF
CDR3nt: TGTGCCAGCCTTGAGAATAGCGGGAGGGCCCATGAGCAGTTCTTC

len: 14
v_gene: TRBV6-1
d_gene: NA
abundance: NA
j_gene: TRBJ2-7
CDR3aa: CASSELWPTYEQYF
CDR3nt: TGTGCCAGCAGTGAACTATGGCCGACCTACGAGCAGTACTTC

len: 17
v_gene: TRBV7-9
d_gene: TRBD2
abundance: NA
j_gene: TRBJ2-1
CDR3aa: CASSHYSGTVPYNEQFF
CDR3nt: TGTGCCAGCAGCCATTATAGCGGGACCGTCCCCTACAATGAGCAGTTCTTC